The 21 T cell receptor beta chains in this list originate from one sample, sequenced in a study of T-cell memory formation after mild COVID-19 (dated by TCRdb to the early 2020s). The method was 5' RACE. TCRdb shows the sequencer as Illumina NovaSeq 6000. TCRdb's own reprocessing of the public reads used fastp at Q25 and MiXCR and kept productive beta chains. Identical CDR3 proteins give one entry, which carries the most common genes and DNA. The sample yields about 110,000 distinct CDR3 sequences; roughly a sixth were counted once. The ten largest account for less than 6.5% of the sample. The sample taken for sequencing was PBMCs or a T cell subset sorted from them (not recorded which). The receptor source for this set is a man between 18 and 29 years old who had mild COVID-19 (a few samples of this study predate the infection). The sample titles of this study are shuffled in the database, so cell type and time point are left out; the donor was told from shared clones.

The chain has TRBV5-1 and TRBJ2-1, with D perhaps TRBD2 (6 bases). CDR1 is SGHRS and CDR2 is YFSETQ in the germline V gene. V lost 0 bases and J 6 bases, leaving 13 bases between the germline ends. The CDR3 length is 15 residues. The CDR3 sequence is CASSLATTSINEQFF. In nucleotides, the CDR3 is TGCGCCAGCAGCTTGGCGACGACTAGTATCAATGAGCAGTTCTTC. Full variable domain (missing parts from reference TRBV5-1 and TRBJ2-1): KAGVTQTPRYLIKTRGQQVTLSCSPISGHRSVSWYQQTPGQGLQFLFEYFSETQRNKGNFPGRFSGRQFSNSRSEMNVSTLELGDSALYLCASSLATTSINEQFFGPGTRLTVL.

In its sample, this clonotype was seen a few times. The rearrangement joins TRBV7-3 to TRBJ2-5; possible D gene TRBD2, 5 bases. Trimming pared 2 bases from V and 3 bases from J, leaving 10 bases between. Germline-derived CDR1 and CDR2 are SGHTA and FQGTGA. The CDR3 contains 14 residues. CDR3 residues: CASSLDRGKETQYF. The CDR3 coding sequence is TGTGCCAGCAGCTTAGATCGGGGTAAAGAGACCCAGTACTTC.

This clonotype was found many times. The V call is TRBV7-2, the J call TRBJ2-7, with a weak D call TRBD2 (5 bases). Germline CDR1 SGHTA, CDR2 FQGNSA. The CDR3 runs to 14 residues. The ends were cut back, 4 bases at V and 4 bases at J, with 14 bases in the middle. The CDR3 region has the DNA TGTGCCAGCAGCTCGCGGGCCCCTTGGTACGAGCAGTACTTC. Protein: CASSSRAPWYEQYF.

The J gene is TRBJ1-2, the V gene TRBV12-3 or TRBV12-4; D might be TRBD1 (5 bases). The ends were cut back, 6 bases at V and 7 bases at J, with 21 bases in the middle. The CDR3 extends over 15 amino acids. Here the CDR3 reads CASRQTLVSGTGYTF. Written as DNA, the CDR3 is TGTGCCAGCAGGCAGACCTTGGTTTCAGGGACTGGCTACACCTTC.

The rearrangement uses TRBV7-7 and TRBJ2-1; 7 nucleotides align to TRBD1. Trimming removed 7 bases from V and 8 bases from J; junction bases left unmatched: 8. This CDR3 is 13 amino acids long. Germline V gene sequence: CDR1 SSHAT, CDR2 FNYEAQ (reference sequence). The CDR3 protein is CASKSTGTDEQFF. CDR3 in DNA: TGTGCCAGCAAATCGACAGGGACGGATGAGCAGTTCTTC.

The chain recombines TRBV5-4 with TRBJ2-3; 8 bases line up with TRBD1. Germline-derived CDR1 and CDR2 are SGHNT and YYREEE (reference sequence). V gave up 4 bases and J gave up 2 bases; unmatched junction bases: 3. The CDR3 consists of 14 residues. The CDR3 sequence: CASSGDRITDTQYF. The CDR3 DNA reads as TGTGCCAGCAGCGGGGACAGGATCACAGATACGCAGTATTTT.

This clonotype was observed a few times. The chain joins TRBV11-2 to TRBJ2-4; 7 bases are shared with TRBD1. CDR1 and CDR2 from the germline V gene are SGHAT and FQNNGV. The CDR3 has 15 residues. Unmatched junction bases numbered 13, after V lost 7 bases and J lost 7 bases. The DNA of the CDR3 is TGTGCCAGCACCAGCCCACAGGGGTCGGGGAACATTCAGTACTTC. It codes for CASTSPQGSGNIQYF.

This clonotype was picked up many times. V and J are TRBV7-2 and TRBJ2-7; D gene unclear. CDR1 and CDR2 from the germline V gene are SGHTA and FQGNSA. The CDR3 has 16 residues. Deletions cut 1 base from V and 0 bases from J, with 13 bases between. DNA of the CDR3: TGTGCCAGCAGCTTAGATTCGGACGCGAGCTCCTACGAGCAGTACTTC. Protein product: CASSLDSDASSYEQYF.

The rearrangement joins TRBV5-1 to TRBJ2-3; D unresolved. There are 16 residues in the CDR3. CDR1 and CDR2 (germline): SGHRS, YFSETQ. V shed 4 bases and J shed 4 bases, with 19 bases lying between them. In DNA form, the CDR3 reads TGCGCCAGCAGCCTTGGCAGCTTGGGCCCTTCAGATACGCAGTATTTT. Translating it yields CASSLGSLGPSDTQYF.

V is TRBV5-1 and J is TRBJ2-7, with 7 bases fitting TRBD1. The J segment lost 6 bases and the V segment lost 0 bases, leaving 3 bases of the junction unmatched. CDR1 is SGHRS, CDR2 YFSETQ, per germline. This CDR3 region has 13 residues. CDR3 residues: CASSLDRGSEQYF. The CDR3 DNA is TGCGCCAGCAGCTTGGACAGGGGTTCCGAGCAGTACTTC.

This clonotype came up a few times. The chain joins TRBV5-1 to TRBJ2-6; 7 bases fit TRBD1. Trimming took 7 bases from V and 0 from J; bases not matched to a gene: 7. The CDR3 extends over 16 amino acids. Germline assignment: CDR1 SGHRS and CDR2 YFSETQ. The CDR3 DNA follows: TGCGCCAGCGACAGGGACGGGACCTCTGGGGCCAACGTCCTGACTTTC. Its translation: CASDRDGTSGANVLTF. The variable domain in full, with the rest retrieved from reference TRBV5-1 and TRBJ2-6, is KAGVTQTPRYLIKTRGQQVTLSCSPISGHRSVSWYQQTPGQGLQFLFEYFSETQRNKGNFPGRFSGRQFSNSRSEMNVSTLELGDSALYLCASDRDGTSGANVLTFGAGSRLTVL.

The J gene is TRBJ2-3, the V gene TRBV7-2, with TRBD2 matching over 15 bases. CDR1 and CDR2 (germline): SGHTA, FQGNSA. The CDR3 covers 13 residues. V lost 9 bases to trimming and J lost 5 bases; unmatched junction nucleotides: 0. The DNA for the CDR3 is TGTGCCAGGGGACTAGCGGGGGGAGATACGCAGTATTTT. It codes for CARGLAGGDTQYF.

The V gene is TRBV5-1, the J gene TRBJ2-3; TRBD1 matches 10 bases. The CDR3 runs 15 residues. V trimming: 0 bases; J trimming: 4 bases; junction bases outside the gene matches: 2. Germline CDR1 SGHRS, CDR2 YFSETQ. The CDR3 spells CASSLETGGADTQYF. The CDR3 DNA reads as TGCGCCAGCAGCTTGGAGACAGGGGGCGCAGATACGCAGTATTTT.

This clonotype was recorded a few times. The chain has TRBV20-1 and TRBJ2-4; D possibly corresponds to TRBD1 (6 bases). V lost 4 bases, J lost 7 bases, and 14 bases lay in between. The CDR3 consists of 13 residues. Germline lookup yields CDR1 DFQATT and CDR2 SNEGSKA (reference sequence). The CDR3 bases are TGCAGTGCTACCAGGGGCCCCAGGAACATTCAGTACTTC. Translating gives CSATRGPRNIQYF.

J is TRBJ2-5 and V is TRBV7-8, with TRBD1 matching 12 bases. This CDR3 contains 14 residues. V lost 4 bases and J lost 6; bases outside the gene matches: 3. The germline CDR1 and CDR2 sequences are SGHVS and FQNEAQ. The CDR3: CASSWGQGAKTQYF. The CDR3 bases are TGTGCCAGCAGCTGGGGACAGGGGGCAAAGACCCAGTACTTC.

The table lists this clonotype with a few counts. The CDR3 region has the DNA TGTGCCAGCAGACCAACAGGCCGAGGGCAGCCCCAGCATTTT. It yields the protein CASRPTGRGQPQHF. V is TRBV7-3 and J is TRBJ1-5; tentative D call: TRBD1 (5 bases). The CDR3 contains 14 residues. Trimming removed 6 bases from V and 7 bases from J, with 16 bases in between. The germline V gene has CDR1 SGHTA and CDR2 FQGTGA.

This sequence joins TRBV5-1 and TRBJ1-3; possible D gene TRBD1, 6 bases. The CDR3 is made up of 16 amino acids. The germline gives CDR1 SGHRS, CDR2 YFSETQ. V was pared by 4 bases and J by 4 bases, with 18 bases between. CDR3 sequence: CASSAGQSVSGNTIYF. The CDR3 DNA reads as TGCGCCAGCAGCGCTGGACAGAGCGTGTCAGGAAACACCATATATTTT. Full variable domain (rest looked up from reference TRBV5-1 and TRBJ1-3): KAGVTQTPRYLIKTRGQQVTLSCSPISGHRSVSWYQQTPGQGLQFLFEYFSETQRNKGNFPGRFSGRQFSNSRSEMNVSTLELGDSALYLCASSAGQSVSGNTIYFGEGSWLTVV.

The chain couples TRBV7-8 to TRBJ2-7; D is tentatively TRBD1 or TRBD2 (5 bases each). Per the germline V gene, CDR1 is SGHVS and CDR2 is FQNEAQ. CDR3 length equals 15 residues. Trimming stripped 5 bases from V and 2 bases from J, with 16 bases between. The CDR3 nucleotides are TGTGCCAGCAGCCGTTACCGGGACGGTACCTACGAGCAGTACTTC. It encodes CASSRYRDGTYEQYF.

In this sample, this clonotype turned up a few times. This chain links TRBV5-1 with TRBJ2-5; the match to TRBD1 covers 9 bases. This CDR3 has 15 residues. The V gene's germline CDR1 is SGHRS and CDR2 YFSETQ. V was pared by 5 bases and J by 3 bases, with 8 bases of the junction left unmatched. The DNA of the CDR3 is TGCGCCAGCAGAACCGGGACAGGGTCGGAAGAGACCCAGTACTTC. Translating it yields CASRTGTGSEETQYF.

This clonotype was counted a few times. The chain links TRBV3-1 to TRBJ2-1; D assignment may be TRBD1 or TRBD2 (5 bases each). The CDR3 loop spans 15 amino acids. CDR1 and CDR2 (germline): LGHDT, YNNKEL (reference sequence). Trimming took off 4 bases at V and 6 bases at J, with 16 bases between the two ends. The CDR3 DNA reads as TGTGCCAGCAGCCCCCGGGACCATAACCTCAATGAGCAGTTCTTC. It encodes CASSPRDHNLNEQFF.

This clonotype was found a few times. This rearrangement joins TRBV20-1 to TRBJ2-7; D tentatively reads TRBD1 or TRBD2 (5 bases each). The CDR3 sequence is 14 residues long. The germline gives CDR1 DFQATT, CDR2 SNEGSKA (reference sequence). The germline V and J ends were trimmed by 2 bases and 2 bases, with 13 bases remaining between them. The DNA of the CDR3 is TGCAGTGCTAGAACAGGACTCTCGGCCTACGAGCAGTACGTC. This codes for CSARTGLSAYEQYV.